A selection of T cell receptor beta chains follows, all from one sample in a study of cytomegalovirus exposure and HLA in healthy donors. Generated by immunoSEQ multiplex PCR, the TCRdb table keeps only in-frame clones and is missing some. The data contain 110,000 or so clones, around 74% of them singletons. Material: PBMCs. Every receptor here comes from a middle-aged woman in good health and CMV-seropositive. Both conserved end residues are part of each CDR3. Fields, in order: CDR3 protein, CDR3 DNA, V gene, D gene, clone size, J gene. A D gene is named only where the DNA matches it firmly. Clone size, where shown, is once, few, many, or a class for clones that have expanded.

CDR3: CASSIGRGPQETQYF
DNA: TGTGCCAGTAGTATAGGGCGGGGCCCCCAAGAGACCCAGTACTTC
V: TRBV19
D: NA
size: NA
J: TRBJ2-5

CDR3: CASSLNPSGEKLFF
DNA: TGCGCCAGCAGCTTGAATCCCTCGGGGGAAAAACTGTTTTTT
V: TRBV5-1
D: NA
size: once
J: TRBJ1-4

CDR3: CAPTTLISAYRTSGMWHEQFF
DNA: TGTGCCCCTACTACGTTAATCTCGGCCTATCGGACTAGCGGGATGTGGCATGAGCAGTTCTTC
V: TRBV21-1
D: NA
size: NA
J: TRBJ2-1

CDR3: CASSLGSRDRGLYGYTF
DNA: TGTGCCAGCAGTTTGGGGAGCCGGGACAGGGGGCTCTATGGCTACACCTTC
V: TRBV28
D: TRBD1
size: few
J: TRBJ1-2

CDR3: CATTDKATSGSVDYAEQFF
DNA: TGTGCCACCACTGATAAGGCGACTAGCGGGAGTGTCGATTACGCGGAGCAGTTCTTC
V: TRBV15
D: TRBD2
size: NA
J: TRBJ2-1

CDR3: CAISESRIHEQFF
DNA: TGTGCCATCAGTGAATCGCGAATTCATGAGCAGTTCTTC
V: TRBV10-3
D: NA
size: NA
J: TRBJ2-1

CDR3: CASSVAPLAGYEQYF
DNA: TGTGCCAGCAGCGTAGCCCCCCTAGCGGGCTACGAGCAGTACTTC
V: TRBV9
D: TRBD2
size: NA
J: TRBJ2-7

CDR3: CASSSGTSGNTDTQYF
DNA: TGTGCCAGCAGTTCAGGGACTAGCGGGAACACAGATACGCAGTATTTT
V: TRBV28
D: TRBD2
size: NA
J: TRBJ2-3

CDR3: CASSSLGRDNSPLHF
DNA: TGTGCCAGCAGTTCCCTAGGCAGGGATAATTCACCCCTCCACTTT
V: TRBV6-5
D: NA
size: NA
J: TRBJ1-6

CDR3: CASSKGGDRGMQYF
DNA: TGTGCCAGCAGCAAAGGGGGGGACAGGGGAATGCAGTACTTC
V: TRBV21-1
D: NA
size: NA
J: TRBJ2-5

CDR3: CASSGIPGQPQHF
DNA: TGCGCCAGTTCAGGGATTCCGGGCCAGCCCCAGCATTTT
V: TRBV4-1
D: NA
size: NA
J: TRBJ1-5

CDR3: CASSLFRDSPHEQFF
DNA: TGTGCCAGCAGCTTATTTAGGGACTCCCCGCATGAGCAGTTCTTC
V: TRBV7-9
D: NA
size: NA
J: TRBJ2-1

CDR3: CASSPLAGVGVEQYF
DNA: TGTGCCAGCTCACCACTGGCAGGGGTAGGGGTCGAGCAGTACTTC
V: TRBV18
D: NA
size: NA
J: TRBJ2-7

CDR3: CASSPGGLATYNEQFF
DNA: TGTGCCAGCAGCCCGGGCGGGCTAGCGACCTACAATGAGCAGTTCTTC
V: TRBV4-2
D: NA
size: few
J: TRBJ2-1

CDR3: CASSLSVGRGGTEAFF
DNA: TGTGCCAGCAGCTTAAGTGTAGGCAGGGGTGGCACTGAAGCTTTCTTT
V: TRBV7-9
D: NA
size: NA
J: TRBJ1-1